This note documents a single TCR beta chain sequence. V gave up 0 bases and J gave up 4 bases; unmatched junction bases: 7. The CDR3 is made up of 16 amino acids. Per the germline V gene, CDR1 is MNHEY and CDR2 is SVGEGT. Assay used: immunoSEQ multiplex PCR; TCRdb lists only in-frame clones, some missing. The data contain under 150,000 clones, 86% of them seen just once; the ten biggest clones take up 2.3%. This entry comes from a study of blood T cell repertoires in COVID-19. The wider study: COVID-19 samples, acute and convalescent, were from the United States, Italy and Spain.

Recovered status in Cohort 3 required two negative PCRs, clearance, or symptom resolution. This clonotype was obtained from a woman between 45 and 60 years old who had recovered from COVID-19. The genes are TRBV6-2 or TRBV6-3 and TRBJ1-2; 8 bases align to TRBD1. Sequenced: PBMCs or T cells enriched from blood (not recorded which). CDR3 residues: CASSYSFQGAIYGYTF. The DNA of the CDR3 is TGTGCCAGCAGTTACTCGTTCCAGGGGGCGATCTATGGCTACACCTTC.